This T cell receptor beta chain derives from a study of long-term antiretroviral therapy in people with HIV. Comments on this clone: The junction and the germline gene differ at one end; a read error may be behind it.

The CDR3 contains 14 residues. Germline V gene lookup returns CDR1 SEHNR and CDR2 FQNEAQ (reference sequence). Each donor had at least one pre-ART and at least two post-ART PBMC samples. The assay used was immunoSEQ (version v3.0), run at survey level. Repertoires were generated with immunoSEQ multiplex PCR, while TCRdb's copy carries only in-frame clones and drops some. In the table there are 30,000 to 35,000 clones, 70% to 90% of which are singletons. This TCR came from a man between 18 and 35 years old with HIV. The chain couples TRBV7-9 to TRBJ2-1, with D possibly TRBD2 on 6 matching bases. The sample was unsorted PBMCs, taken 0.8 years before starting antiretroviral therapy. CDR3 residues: CASRLEGLEDEQFF. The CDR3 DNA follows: TGTGCCAGCAGATTAGAGGGACTGGAAGATGAGCAGTTCTTC.